This T cell receptor (beta chain) was found in a study of blood T cell repertoires in COVID-19. On the study more broadly: From T cells, B-cell-depleted T cells, or PBMCs came the material, which was cDNA or gDNA.

Germline CDR1 LNHDA, CDR2 SQIVND (reference sequence). After removal of 4 bases from V and 0 bases from J, the junction contained 12 bases not matched to a gene. The CDR3 spans 18 residues. Authors' processing steps: Amplification with reference gene primers provided the estimates of nucleated cell counts. The repertoire was sequenced with immunoSEQ multiplex PCR; TCRdb's copy has only in-frame clones and lacks some. V, J and clone size were drawn from that table, and D and trimming were deduced from the DNA. The table lists approximately 110,000 clones, around 90% of them singletons, with approximately 2% in the top ten.

The sequenced sample was peripheral blood. The clonotype comes from a man aged 50 to 59 with COVID-19, enrolled during active disease. The chain has TRBV19 and TRBJ2-1; 7 bases match TRBD2. CDR3 loop: CASSTGGGVGSSYNEQFF. The CDR3 nucleotides read TGTGCCAGTAGTACTGGGGGGGGAGTGGGAAGCTCCTACAATGAGCAGTTCTTC.